This T cell receptor beta chain was documented in a study of identical twins. Study outcomes and limitations: Partly confounded zero-insertion analyses could result from invariant MAIT and iNKT cells. Models predicted less out-of-frame TCR alpha sharing in monozygotic twins than was found. Abundant cord blood beta clonotypes carried fewer insertions; memory repertoires showed none.

This clonotype was seen many times. Its antigen is still unknown. In TCRdb, the 5' RACE reads were re-called with MiXCR into one record per CDR3 protein. The data show 250,000 to 350,000 distinct CDR3 sequences, approximately 8.5% seen once. The germline V gene has CDR1 MNHEY and CDR2 SVGAGI. This CDR3 is 16 amino acids long. After removal of 0 bases from V and 6 bases from J, the junction contained 7 bases not matched to a gene. In addition, the sample was reused for a study of yellow fever vaccine responses in identical twins. Per that paper: The authors reported partly convergent, partly personalized vaccine responses in identical twins.

The sequenced sample consisted of memory (CD45RO+) T cells sorted from blood. The chain has TRBV6-5 and TRBJ1-2; 10 nucleotides align to TRBD1. This TCR derives from a woman aged 18-30 years in good health. As DNA, the CDR3 is TGTGCCAGCAGTTACTCGAGAGGGGACAGGGGAAATGGCTACACCTTC. Translation: CASSYSRGDRGNGYTF.